One sample yielded the 17 T cell receptor beta chains listed below, sequenced in a study of vaccination effects on CD4 cells after COVID-19. This table comes from immunoSEQ multiplex PCR, and its TCRdb copy is limited to in-frame clones, with some not included. The data hold 70,000 or so clones, with roughly 74% observed a single time. Peptide-pool stimulation followed by sequencing identified expanded antigen-specific CD4+ clonotypes in the ViraFEST assay. Researchers isolated CD4+ T cells once 9 to 11 days of culture had elapsed. All vaccine recipients tested negative for nucleocapsid antibodies and had never contracted SARS-CoV-2 infection. The antigens these receptors bind are not known. Sequencing used CD4+ T cells from PBMCs cultured with HCoV-NL63 spike peptides, obtained before COVID-19 vaccination. These receptors came from a human donor who received a COVID-19 vaccine.

The chain carries TRBV10-3 and TRBJ1-2, with D tentatively TRBD1 (6 bases). Germline CDR1 is ENHRY and CDR2 is SYGVKD. Trimming shortened V by 10 bases and J by 8 bases, and 23 bases separated the two germline ends. This CDR3 has 14 amino acids. The chain's CDR3 is CATEQGDGARGYTF. The CDR3 DNA reads as TGTGCCACGGAACAGGGAGATGGAGCGAGAGGCTACACCTTC.

The chain combines TRBV2 with TRBJ2-5, with D unresolved. The V and J ends lost 8 bases and 0 bases respectively, with 13 bases between them. The CDR3 extends over 14 amino acids. CDR1 and CDR2 (germline): SNHLY, FYNNEI. The CDR3 coding sequence is TGTGCCAGCCGCCAAGCAGAGAACCAAGAGACCCAGTACTTC. This encodes CASRQAENQETQYF.

This CDR3 is CASSQHPDNSPLHF. The CDR3 DNA is TGCGCCAGCAGTCAACACCCCGATAATTCACCCCTCCACTTT. The chain is built from TRBV23-1 and TRBJ1-6; D not certain. TRBV23-1 falls under the ORF class, with uncertain function. The V gene lost 2 bases and the J gene lost 5 bases, with 7 bases spanning the gap. The CDR3 totals 14 residues.

A few counts support this clone. This sequence joins TRBV5-8 and TRBJ2-7; 9 nucleotides line up with TRBD1. This CDR3 has 14 residues. V shed 4 bases and J 11 bases; nucleotides not matched to a gene: 13. Germline CDR1 is SGHTS and CDR2 is YDEGEE. The CDR3 DNA reads TGTGCCAGCAGCCAAAGGGGACAGGGCGTTTCGGAGTACGTC. Encoded protein: CASSQRGQGVSEYV.

V gene TRBV4-3 combines with J gene TRBJ1-4; 9 bases are a match to TRBD1. Germline CDR1 and CDR2: LGHNA and YSLEER. The V segment lost 0 bases and the J segment 10 bases; nucleotides outside the gene matches: 9. CDR3 length: 16 amino acids. The CDR3 DNA is TGCGCCAGCAGCCAAGACCGGGGGACAGGGCTGGTAAAACTGTTTTTT. Amino acid sequence: CASSQDRGTGLVKLFF.

This clone was seen a handful of times. The J gene is TRBJ2-1, the V gene TRBV4-1, with 8 positions matching TRBD2. The CDR3 loop spans 18 amino acids. V dropped 2 bases and J dropped 1; count of bases not matched to a gene: 10. Germline values: CDR1 MGHRA, CDR2 YSYEKL. The DNA for the CDR3 is TGCGCCAGCAGCCAAACTCTCACCGGGGGGGCATCCTACAATGAGCAGTTCTTC. It encodes CASSQTLTGGASYNEQFF.

The CDR3 nucleotides read TGTGCCAGCAGTTACCAATGGGCGGAGATAGTAAACATTCAGTACTTC. It encodes CASSYQWAEIVNIQYF. V gene TRBV6-6 combines with J gene TRBJ2-4, with D hard to call. The CDR3 extends over 16 amino acids. V was trimmed by 2 bases and J by 6 bases, leaving 17 bases between them. Germline V gene lookup returns CDR1 MNHNY and CDR2 SVGAGI (reference sequence).

This sequence joins TRBV5-8 and TRBJ1-1; 9 bases map to TRBD1. Germline trimming cut 0 bases from V and 0 bases from J; bases unmatched to any gene: 3. The CDR3 consists of 16 residues. Germline-derived CDR1 and CDR2 are SGHTS and YDEGEE. This CDR3 reads CASSLETGGMNTEAFF. CDR3 bases: TGTGCCAGCAGCTTGGAAACAGGGGGCATGAACACTGAAGCTTTCTTT.

This clone has just a few counts. This chain uses TRBV2 with TRBJ1-2; TRBD1 is a possible D gene (5 bases). Trimming took off 6 bases at V and 6 bases at J, with 14 bases between the two ends. The germline CDR1 and CDR2 sequences are SNHLY and FYNNEI. The CDR3 is 13 residues long. CDR3 region: CASRDRGRDGYTF. DNA for the CDR3: TGTGCCAGCAGAGACCGGGGCAGAGATGGCTACACCTTC.

The chain employs TRBV5-4 and TRBJ2-1; 7 bases map to TRBD1. The V gene end was trimmed by 5 bases and the J gene end by 8 bases; junction bases not matched to a gene: 10. Germline values: CDR1 SGHNT, CDR2 YYREEE (reference sequence). This CDR3 comprises 14 residues. CDR3 sequence reads: CASRQGQGEDEQFF. Here the CDR3 DNA reads TGTGCCAGCAGACAGGGGCAGGGAGAGGATGAGCAGTTCTTC.

The chain carries TRBV3-1 (or the pseudogene TRBV3-2) and TRBJ1-5, with unresolved D. The CDR3 has 15 residues. V was pared by 1 base and J by 5 bases, with 12 bases between. The germline V gene encodes CDR1 LGHDT and CDR2 YNNKEL (reference sequence). The CDR3 is CASSQGGAADQPQHF. CDR3 nucleotides: TGTGCCAGCAGCCAAGGGGGAGCAGCCGATCAGCCCCAGCATTTT.

The CDR3 coding sequence is TGTGCCAGCAGCGCTGGGACAGGGGGCGAGACCCAGTACTTC. Translating gives CASSAGTGGETQYF. The chain couples TRBV9 to TRBJ2-5; the match to TRBD1 covers 12 bases. The CDR3 consists of 14 residues. J lost 5 bases, V lost 3 bases, and 2 bases had no gene match. The germline CDR1 and CDR2 sequences are SGDLS and YYNGEE.

V gene TRBV30 combines with J gene TRBJ1-1; D uncertain. The CDR3 runs to 12 residues. Looked up from germline, CDR1 is GTSNPN and CDR2 is SVGIG (reference sequence). V gave up 5 bases and J gave up 0 bases, with 7 bases separating them. The CDR3 loop reads CAWSWMNTEAFF. In DNA form, the CDR3 reads TGTGCCTGGTCATGGATGAACACTGAAGCTTTCTTT.

This chain connects TRBV19 to TRBJ2-1, with TRBD2 matching 15 bases. CDR1 and CDR2 from the germline V gene are LNHDA and SQIVND (reference sequence). This CDR3 spans 14 amino acids. J lost 8 bases, V lost 6 bases, and 2 bases had no gene match. DNA for the CDR3: TGTGCCAGTAGGGGACTAGCGGGGGGCGATGAGCAGTTCTTC. The encoded protein is CASRGLAGGDEQFF.

In nucleotides, the CDR3 is TGCGCCAGCAGTGTTCCGAGATTGGGGGGTGAAAAACTGTTTTTT. Protein product: CASSVPRLGGEKLFF. This rearrangement joins TRBV10-2 to TRBJ1-4, with TRBD1 as a possible D gene (5 bases). The length of the CDR3 is 15 residues. Trimming took off 4 bases at V and 7 bases at J, with 16 bases between the two ends. CDR1 WSHSY and CDR2 SAAADI come from the germline V gene.

The V call is TRBV2, the J call TRBJ2-7; 11 bases fit TRBD1. CDR1 is SNHLY and CDR2 is FYNNEI in the germline V gene. V was pared by 7 bases and J by 3 bases, with 5 bases of the junction left unmatched. CDR3 length equals 14 residues. The CDR3 DNA reads TGTGCCAGCACCTTAGGGACAGGGGGCTACGAGCAGTACGTC. Residues: CASTLGTGGYEQYV.

This clone was seen a handful of times. The rearrangement uses TRBV4-2 and TRBJ1-2; no clear D gene. The CDR3 length is 13 residues. The V and J ends lost 3 bases and 4 bases respectively, with 9 bases between them. Germline-derived CDR1 and CDR2 are LGHNA and YNFKEQ. The CDR3 sequence is CASSQGNLYGYTF. CDR3 in DNA: TGTGCCAGCAGCCAGGGGAATCTCTATGGCTACACCTTC.